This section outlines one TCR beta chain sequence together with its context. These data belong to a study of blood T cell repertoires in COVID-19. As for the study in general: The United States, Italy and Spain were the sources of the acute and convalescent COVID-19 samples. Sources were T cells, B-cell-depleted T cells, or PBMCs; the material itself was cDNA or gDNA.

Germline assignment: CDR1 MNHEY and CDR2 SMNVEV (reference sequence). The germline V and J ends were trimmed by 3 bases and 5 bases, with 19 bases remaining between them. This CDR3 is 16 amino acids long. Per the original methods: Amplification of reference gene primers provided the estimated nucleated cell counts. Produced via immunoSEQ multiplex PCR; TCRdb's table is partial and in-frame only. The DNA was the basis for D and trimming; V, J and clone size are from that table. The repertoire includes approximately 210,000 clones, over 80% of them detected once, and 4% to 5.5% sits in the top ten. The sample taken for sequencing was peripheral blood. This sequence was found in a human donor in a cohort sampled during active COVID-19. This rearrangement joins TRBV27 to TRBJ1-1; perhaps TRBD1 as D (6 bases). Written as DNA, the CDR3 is TGTGCCAGCAGTTTGGTGAGGGGTCTAAGGGGGACTGAAGCTTTCTTT. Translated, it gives CASSLVRGLRGTEAFF.